These T cell receptor beta chains were read from a single sample in a study. Here immunoSEQ multiplex PCR was the method, and the copy in TCRdb shows in-frame clones only, minus some. The repertoire has about 68,000 clones, around 93% of them found once; the top ten carry approximately 4.4%. The sequenced material came from PBMCs. The source is a man aged 35-49 years with rheumatoid arthritis. Both conserved end residues are part of each CDR3. Fields, in order: CDR3 protein, CDR3 DNA, CDR3 length, V gene, clone size, D gene, J gene. The D gene is left open where the match is weak. The size field is filled for only some rows; it gives once, few, many or a size class.

cdr3_aa: CASSRRSSGSADTQYF
cdr3_nt: TGTGCCAGCAGCCGACGTTCCAGTGGGTCGGCAGATACGCAGTATTTT
cdr3_length: 16
v_call: TRBV2
clone_size: once
d_call: .
j_call: TRBJ2-3

cdr3_aa: CASSDSRTASTDTQYF
cdr3_nt: TGTGCCAGCAGCGACTCTAGGACGGCTAGCACAGATACGCAGTATTTT
cdr3_length: 16
v_call: TRBV9
clone_size: .
d_call: .
j_call: TRBJ2-3

cdr3_aa: CATSDSWRETQYF
cdr3_nt: TGTGCCACCAGTGATTCTTGGAGAGAGACCCAGTACTTC
cdr3_length: 13
v_call: TRBV24-1
clone_size: .
d_call: .
j_call: TRBJ2-5

cdr3_aa: CASSLLGGGVYEQYF
cdr3_nt: TGCGCCAGCAGCTTATTAGGAGGAGGAGTATACGAGCAGTACTTC
cdr3_length: 15
v_call: TRBV5-1
clone_size: .
d_call: .
j_call: TRBJ2-7

cdr3_aa: CASSRRSSEANVLTF
cdr3_nt: TGTGCCAGCTCCCGAAGATCCAGCGAGGCCAACGTCCTGACTTTC
cdr3_length: 15
v_call: TRBV18
clone_size: .
d_call: .
j_call: TRBJ2-6

cdr3_aa: CASSPREGTGELFF
cdr3_nt: TGTGCCAGCTCACCGCGGGAAGGCACCGGGGAGCTGTTTTTT
cdr3_length: 14
v_call: TRBV18
clone_size: .
d_call: .
j_call: TRBJ2-2

cdr3_aa: CASSILDRAEAFF
cdr3_nt: TGTGCCAGTAGTATACTGGACAGGGCCGAAGCTTTCTTT
cdr3_length: 13
v_call: TRBV19
clone_size: once
d_call: TRBD1
j_call: TRBJ1-1

cdr3_aa: CASSRQLGRVNYTF
cdr3_nt: TGTGCCAGTAGCCGCCAGCTGGGAAGAGTGAACTACACCTTC
cdr3_length: 14
v_call: TRBV19
clone_size: .
d_call: .
j_call: TRBJ1-2

cdr3_aa: CASSSFRVEWYEQYF
cdr3_nt: TGTGCCAGCAGTTCCTTTCGGGTGGAGTGGTACGAGCAGTACTTC
cdr3_length: 15
v_call: TRBV27
clone_size: .
d_call: .
j_call: TRBJ2-7

cdr3_aa: CASSQVGVNTEAFF
cdr3_nt: TGTGCCAGCAGCCAAGTGGGAGTGAACACTGAAGCTTTCTTT
cdr3_length: 14
v_call: TRBV3-1/TRBV3-2
clone_size: .
d_call: .
j_call: TRBJ1-1

cdr3_aa: CASSVGAGRPEQYF
cdr3_nt: TGTGCCAGCAGCGTAGGGGCAGGGCGGCCCGAGCAGTACTTC
cdr3_length: 14
v_call: TRBV9
clone_size: .
d_call: .
j_call: TRBJ2-7

cdr3_aa: CATSRDTSGEQFF
cdr3_nt: TGTGCCACCAGCAGGGATACTAGCGGGGAGCAGTTCTTC
cdr3_length: 13
v_call: TRBV15
clone_size: .
d_call: TRBD2
j_call: TRBJ2-1

cdr3_aa: CASSPGRKTGGYEQYF
cdr3_nt: TGTGCCAGCAGCCCGGGACGTAAGACAGGGGGCTACGAGCAGTACTTC
cdr3_length: 16
v_call: TRBV28
clone_size: .
d_call: TRBD1
j_call: TRBJ2-7

cdr3_aa: CASSQDPGQRIKEAFF
cdr3_nt: TGCGCCAGCAGCCAAGACCCGGGACAGCGCATAAAAGAAGCTTTCTTT
cdr3_length: 16
v_call: TRBV4-1
clone_size: .
d_call: TRBD1
j_call: TRBJ1-1

cdr3_aa: CASGDRGNTGELFF
cdr3_nt: TGTGCCAGCGGAGACAGGGGGAACACCGGGGAGCTGTTTTTT
cdr3_length: 14
v_call: TRBV2
clone_size: .
d_call: TRBD1
j_call: TRBJ2-2

cdr3_aa: CASSVQDASTYTF
cdr3_nt: TGTGCCAGCAGCGTACAGGACGCGTCGACCTACACCTTC
cdr3_length: 13
v_call: TRBV9
clone_size: .
d_call: .
j_call: TRBJ1-2

cdr3_aa: CASSLVARGANVLTF
cdr3_nt: TGTGCCAGCAGCTTAGTGGCCCGGGGGGCCAACGTCCTGACTTTC
cdr3_length: 15
v_call: TRBV11-2
clone_size: .
d_call: .
j_call: TRBJ2-6

cdr3_aa: CASSQVGVSEKLFF
cdr3_nt: TGCGCCAGCAGCCAAGTCGGAGTAAGCGAAAAACTGTTTTTT
cdr3_length: 14
v_call: TRBV4-1
clone_size: .
d_call: .
j_call: TRBJ1-4

cdr3_aa: CASSPPFSNTEAFF
cdr3_nt: TGTGCCAGCAGTCCTCCCTTCAGCAACACTGAAGCTTTCTTT
cdr3_length: 14
v_call: TRBV27
clone_size: .
d_call: .
j_call: TRBJ1-1

cdr3_aa: CASSQELGSGEAFF
cdr3_nt: TGTGCCAGCAGCCAAGAGCTCGGGAGTGGTGAAGCTTTCTTT
cdr3_length: 14
v_call: TRBV3-1/TRBV3-2
clone_size: .
d_call: .
j_call: TRBJ1-1

cdr3_aa: CATSRELPSGSYEQYF
cdr3_nt: TGTGCCACCAGCAGAGAATTGCCTAGCGGATCCTACGAGCAGTACTTC
cdr3_length: 16
v_call: TRBV15
clone_size: .
d_call: TRBD2
j_call: TRBJ2-7

cdr3_aa: CASSPNKVRGTNEKLFF
cdr3_nt: TGTGCCAGCAGCCCTAACAAGGTTAGAGGGACTAATGAAAAACTGTTTTTT
cdr3_length: 17
v_call: TRBV7-9
clone_size: .
d_call: .
j_call: TRBJ1-4

cdr3_aa: CASSPGAGYSNQPQHF
cdr3_nt: TGTGCCAGCAGTCCCGGGGCCGGTTATAGCAATCAGCCCCAGCATTTT
cdr3_length: 16
v_call: TRBV7-9
clone_size: .
d_call: .
j_call: TRBJ1-5

cdr3_aa: CASSGSSGETQYF
cdr3_nt: TGTGCCAGCAGCGGGTCTAGCGGCGAGACCCAGTACTTC
cdr3_length: 13
v_call: TRBV11-3
clone_size: .
d_call: TRBD2
j_call: TRBJ2-5

cdr3_aa: CAWSREPYEQYF
cdr3_nt: TGTGCCTGGAGTCGCGAACCCTACGAGCAGTACTTC
cdr3_length: 12
v_call: TRBV30
clone_size: .
d_call: .
j_call: TRBJ2-7

cdr3_aa: CASSSPASTYEQYF
cdr3_nt: TGCGCCAGCAGCTCCCCGGCTTCGACCTACGAGCAGTACTTC
cdr3_length: 14
v_call: TRBV5-1
clone_size: .
d_call: .
j_call: TRBJ2-7

cdr3_aa: CASSPLDRGTGVNEQYF
cdr3_nt: TGTGCCAGCTCCCCCTTAGACCGGGGGACAGGGGTCAACGAGCAGTACTTC
cdr3_length: 17
v_call: TRBV18
clone_size: once
d_call: TRBD1
j_call: TRBJ2-7

cdr3_aa: CASSLGSRVPPYNEQFF
cdr3_nt: TGCGCCAGCAGCTTGGGGTCCAGGGTCCCACCCTACAATGAGCAGTTCTTC
cdr3_length: 17
v_call: TRBV5-1
clone_size: .
d_call: .
j_call: TRBJ2-1

cdr3_aa: CASRVLAGARNEQFF
cdr3_nt: TGTGCCAGTAGGGTACTAGCGGGAGCTCGCAATGAGCAGTTCTTC
cdr3_length: 15
v_call: TRBV19
clone_size: .
d_call: TRBD2
j_call: TRBJ2-1

cdr3_aa: CASSFGYSGNTIYF
cdr3_nt: TGTGCCAGCAGCTTTGGGTACTCTGGAAACACCATATATTTT
cdr3_length: 14
v_call: TRBV7-9
clone_size: .
d_call: .
j_call: TRBJ1-3

cdr3_aa: CASSLTGSEQYF
cdr3_nt: TGTGCCAGCAGCCTGACAGGGTCCGAGCAGTACTTC
cdr3_length: 12
v_call: TRBV5-5
clone_size: .
d_call: TRBD1
j_call: TRBJ2-7

cdr3_aa: CASSLDATLPNSPLHF
cdr3_nt: TGTGCCAGCAGCTTGGATGCTACACTTCCGAATTCACCCCTCCACTTT
cdr3_length: 16
v_call: TRBV5-4
clone_size: .
d_call: .
j_call: TRBJ1-6

cdr3_aa: CSVVVPPRGEQYF
cdr3_nt: TGCAGCGTTGTGGTACCTCCACGGGGAGAGCAGTACTTC
cdr3_length: 13
v_call: TRBV29-1
clone_size: .
d_call: .
j_call: TRBJ2-7

cdr3_aa: CASTTGGRGYTF
cdr3_nt: TGTGCCAGCACCACAGGGGGCAGGGGCTACACCTTC
cdr3_length: 12
v_call: TRBV6-5
clone_size: .
d_call: TRBD1
j_call: TRBJ1-2